This TCR beta chain was observed in a study of cytomegalovirus exposure and HLA in healthy donors. Overall study findings and caveats: Overall, roughly 170 TCR beta chains were annotated as cytomegalovirus-associated. Later analysis demonstrated an association between a missense DCLRE1C variant and TCR beta V- and J-gene trimming. Later, TCR association rates were found to vary by HLA locus, highest for DRB1 and lowest for HLA-C. Later analysis suggested most CMV-associated TCR beta chains were HLA-restricted.

With V trimmed by 5 bases and J by 5 bases, 7 bases remained unmatched. The germline V gene encodes CDR1 SNHLY and CDR2 FYNNEI. The length of the CDR3 is 14 residues. It was with 60 Vbeta and 13 Jbeta primers that the PCR ran. TCRdb's copy holds only in-frame clones and misses some; the assay was immunoSEQ multiplex PCR. The data hold 95,000 to 110,000 clones, with roughly 70% observed a single time. A few counts support this clone. Its specificity is not known. The sequencing input was PBMCs. This chain uses TRBV2 with TRBJ2-5, with 8 bases lining up with TRBD1. The TCR sequence derives from a woman aged 50 to 60 in good health and CMV-seronegative. The CDR3 is CASSKPYRGETQYF. The DNA for the CDR3 is TGTGCCAGCAGTAAGCCGTACAGGGGGGAGACCCAGTACTTC.